Sequencing of this T cell receptor (delta chain) was carried out in a study of gamma-delta chains in newborns, infants, children. The wider study: Innate gammadelta T cells reportedly expand polyclonally right after birth, driven by microbial exposure, per the title.

This clone was counted a few times. TCRdb re-called the reads using CATT. The table has around 12,000 delta-chain clones, around 3.5% seen once; the top ten hold about 9.1%. CDR1 and CDR2 (germline): TSWWSYY, QGS. CDR3 length: 27 amino acids. V dropped 1 base and J dropped 0; count of bases not matched to a gene: 37. This clonotype was obtained from a child who was a newborn, infant or young child, either healthy, febrile or measles-vaccinated (not recorded which). Sequencing was carried out using blood. This chain joins TRDV1 and TRDJ1, with TRDD3 matching 8 bases. CDR3 bases: TGTGCTCTTGGGGAACCAAACCTTTCCCTACGAGCTACTGAGGGATACGCGTATCGAGTGTACACCGATAAACTCATCTTT. Residues: CALGEPNLSLRATEGYAYRVYTDKLIF.